This T cell receptor beta chain was found in a study of blood T cells in healthy people across ages. Study observations and caveats: PBMC samples, being unsorted, prevented any conclusive comparison of naive and antigen-experienced cells.

Trimming removed 7 bases from V and 5 bases from J, with 20 bases in between. This CDR3 region has 15 residues. The germline V gene has CDR1 MNHNS and CDR2 SASEGT. On this clonotype itself: Its antigen is undetermined.

Donation came from healthy Caucasian individuals in Russia who were aged about 6 to 90. Roughly 9.5 milliliters of peripheral blood were drawn from each donor into EDTA-treated tubes. A second PCR, run for roughly 7 to 12 cycles, used a sample-barcoded 5' primer plus a J-beta primer mix. One entry per CDR3 protein, called by TCRdb with MiXCR from the 5' RACE reads. The sample holds roughly 500,000 distinct CDR3 sequences, roughly a quarter seen once. The receptor's source is a woman between 70 and 85 years old in good health. The genes are TRBV6-1 and TRBJ1-2; weak D call: TRBD1 (6 bases). The source material was blood. The CDR3 loop reads CASTKTSDSLYGYTF. The CDR3, as DNA: TGTGCCAGCACCAAAACCTCGGACAGTCTTTATGGCTACACCTTC.